This T cell receptor (beta chain) originates from a study of cytomegalovirus exposure and HLA in healthy donors. Study-level results: Diagnosis of cytomegalovirus status made by the classifier reportedly showed high specificity and sensitivity.

PCR used 60 Vbeta primers and 13 Jbeta primers. The protocol was immunoSEQ multiplex PCR, while the TCRdb copy is restricted to in-frame clones and leaves out a portion. The table includes under 200,000 clones, 68% detected once. Worth noting for this clone: Antigen specificity is unknown.

Germline V gene lookup returns CDR1 SGHDT and CDR2 YYEEEE. Trimming at V came to 4 bases and at J to 1 base, leaving 10 bases not matched to a gene. The CDR3 extends over 16 amino acids. The chain employs TRBV5-6 and TRBJ2-7; 8 bases agree with TRBD1. The sequenced sample was PBMCs. The TCR sequence derives from a man aged 45 to 65 in good health and CMV-seronegative. The CDR3 loop is CASSPRRTGYSYEQYF. For the CDR3, the DNA is TGTGCCAGCAGCCCAAGAAGGACAGGGTATTCCTACGAGCAGTACTTC.